The source of this T cell receptor (beta chain) is a study of long-term antiretroviral therapy in people with HIV. Findings and limits, study-wide: Once patients were on ART, diversity went higher but still fell short of transplant donor controls. Pre-ART expanded clones dominated the repertoire at every time point. Therapy changes, viral resistance and ART adherence were not documented in the available data. Narrower CDR3 length ranges marked HIV repertoires relative to controls.

Version v3.0 of the immunoSEQ assay ran at survey level. The assay was immunoSEQ multiplex PCR, and TCRdb's table has in-frame clones only and misses some. This table has approximately 33,000 clones, approximately 85% appearing once. Comments on this clone: The target antigen is unknown.

The material was unsorted PBMCs, obtained 0.8 years before starting antiretroviral therapy. The origin of this receptor is a man between 18 and 35 years old with HIV.

The CDR3 reads CASSLGSRAFGQYF. CDR3 DNA sequence: TGTGCCAGCAGCTTAGGTAGCCGAGCGTTCGGCCAGTACTTC. This chain links TRBV7-8 with TRBJ2-5; D is unresolved. Germline V CDR1 and CDR2: SGHVS, FQNEAQ. The V and J ends lost 1 base and 10 bases respectively, with 16 bases between them. The CDR3 has 14 amino acids.